The next 21 T cell receptor beta chains were all read from a single sample in a study of cytomegalovirus exposure and HLA in healthy donors. PCR employed 60 Vbeta and 13 Jbeta primers. TCRdb's copy holds only in-frame clones and misses some; the assay was immunoSEQ multiplex PCR. There are about 250,000 clones in the sample; just over 70% occur only once, and under 3% lies in the top ten. Sequenced: PBMCs. The source of these receptors is a female donor in good health and CMV-seronegative.

This clone appeared a few times. One end of the junction is discordant with germline, which a read error may explain. In DNA form, the CDR3 reads TGTGCCAGCAGCTCCACGCCTAGACAGGGGAGGGTCTTC. It specifies CASSSTPRQGRVF. This rearrangement joins TRBV28 to TRBJ1-2; 8 positions match TRBD1. The CDR3 is 13 residues long. Germline loops: CDR1 MDHEN, CDR2 SYDVKM.

This chain uses TRBV2 with TRBJ2-7, with D unclear. Trimming took 2 bases from V and 3 from J, leaving 8 bases between them. CDR1 and CDR2 (germline): SNHLY, FYNNEI. The CDR3 spans 13 residues. The CDR3 protein is CASSETVFYEQYF. CDR3 DNA: TGTGCCAGCAGTGAAACGGTTTTCTACGAGCAGTACTTC.

The genes are TRBV2 and TRBJ1-1, with D possibly matching TRBD1 (6 bases). V lost 6 bases to trimming and J lost 1 base, with 12 bases between them. Germline CDR1 and CDR2: SNHLY and FYNNEI. The CDR3 has 14 residues. CDR3 in DNA: TGTGCCAGCAGCCCCAGGGGTGGGAACACTGAAGCTTTCTTT. It codes for CASSPRGGNTEAFF. The whole variable domain, remainder taken from reference TRBV2 and TRBJ1-1, is EPEVTQTPSHQVTQMGQEVILRCVPISNHLYFYWYRQILGQKVEFLVSFYNNEISEKSEIFDDQFSVERPDGSNFTLKIRSTKLEDSAMYFCASSPRGGNTEAFFGQGTRLTVV.

The chain combines TRBV5-1 with TRBJ2-5; 7 positions match TRBD1. V lost 8 bases and J lost 2; bases outside the gene matches: 9. The CDR3 consists of 14 residues. The germline V gene has CDR1 SGHRS and CDR2 YFSETQ. In nucleotides, the CDR3 is TGCGCCAGGTCGAAGAGGGACAGACAAGAGACCCAGTACTTC. This encodes CARSKRDRQETQYF.

The chain uses TRBV29-1 and TRBJ1-2; the D gene is possibly TRBD1 (5 bases). This CDR3 spans 12 amino acids. CDR1 and CDR2 (germline): SQVTM, ANQGSEA. V was shortened by 7 bases and J by 8 bases, with 17 bases between the two germline ends. CDR3 in DNA: TGCAGCGCCGCAGGGTGGGCGGTCGGCTACACCTTC. As protein: CSAAGWAVGYTF.

This chain links TRBV7-9 with TRBJ2-7, with 9 bases aligning to TRBD1. This CDR3 has 14 amino acids. Germline lookup yields CDR1 SEHNR and CDR2 FQNEAQ (reference sequence). V lost 3 bases to trimming and J lost 3 bases; unmatched junction nucleotides: 3. CDR3 nucleotides: TGTGCCAGCAGCTTCCGGGACAGGGTCTACGAGCAGTACTTC. It is translated as CASSFRDRVYEQYF.

V gene TRBV7-8 combines with J gene TRBJ1-2; TRBD1 agrees at 10 bases. Per germline, CDR1 SGHVS and CDR2 FQNEAQ. The CDR3 totals 16 residues. V trimming: 0 bases; J trimming: 8 bases; junction bases outside the gene matches: 9. The CDR3: CASSLATGGVKGGYTF. The CDR3 DNA follows: TGTGCCAGCAGCTTAGCGACAGGGGGCGTAAAAGGCGGCTACACCTTC. Filled out from reference TRBV7-8 and TRBJ1-2, the complete variable domain reads GAGVSQSPRYKVAKRGQDVALRCDPISGHVSLFWYQQALGQGPEFLTYFQNEAQLDKSGLPSDRFFAERPEGSVSTLKIQRTQQEDSAVYLCASSLATGGVKGGYTFGSGTRLTVV.

CDR3 bases: TGTGCCAGCAGCCTACCGGGAAAACCCTACGAGCAGTACTTC. This gives the protein CASSLPGKPYEQYF. The chain combines TRBV5-5 with TRBJ2-7, with D perhaps matching TRBD2 (5 bases). With 4 bases removed from V and 2 bases from J, the gap between germline ends came to 13 bases. The germline V gene has CDR1 SGHKS and CDR2 YYEKEE (reference sequence). This CDR3 spans 14 amino acids.

This chain uses TRBV27 with TRBJ2-7; 8 nucleotides line up with TRBD2. The length of the CDR3 is 15 residues. V shed 3 bases, J shed 2 bases, and the junction held 6 bases outside the gene matches. Per the germline V gene, CDR1 is MNHEY and CDR2 is SMNVEV (reference sequence). In nucleotides, the CDR3 is TGTGCCAGCAGTTTTCGAAGCGGGAGTACCTACGAGCAGTACTTC. It codes for CASSFRSGSTYEQYF.

The J gene is TRBJ2-2, the V gene TRBV6-4, with D possibly TRBD1 on 6 matching bases. Trimming left V 5 bases short and J 6 bases short, with 10 bases between. CDR1 is MRHNA and CDR2 is SNTAGT in the germline V gene. This CDR3 contains 13 residues. CDR3 residues: CASSQQGSGELFF. The CDR3 region has the DNA TGTGCCAGCAGTCAACAGGGTTCCGGGGAGCTGTTTTTT.

J is TRBJ2-7 and V is TRBV28; 8 bases fit TRBD1. With 2 bases clipped from V and 3 bases from J, the junction kept 3 bases outside the gene matches. The CDR3 runs to 14 residues. Germline CDR1 and CDR2: MDHEN and SYDVKM. The CDR3 is CASSLTGGNYEQYF. The CDR3 DNA reads as TGTGCCAGCAGTTTAACAGGGGGGAACTACGAGCAGTACTTC.

The gene calls are TRBV27 and TRBJ1-5; the match to TRBD1 covers 8 bases. The CDR3 totals 16 residues. The V segment lost 4 bases and the J segment 6 bases; nucleotides outside the gene matches: 11. Germline V gene data show CDR1 as MNHEY and CDR2 as SMNVEV (reference sequence). CDR3 protein: CASSSLVDRGGQPQHF. The CDR3 coding sequence is TGTGCCAGCAGTTCACTTGTCGACAGGGGAGGTCAGCCCCAGCATTTT.

The J gene is TRBJ2-1, the V gene TRBV4-2, with 11 bases that match TRBD2. Germline V lookup: CDR1 LGHNA, CDR2 YNFKEQ. J gave up 6 bases and V 1 base, and 8 bases lay outside the gene matches. CDR3 length: 17 residues. CDR3 DNA sequence: TGTGCCAGCAGCCAAGTGTTTAGCGGGAGGGATCGCAATGAGCAGTTCTTC. This encodes CASSQVFSGRDRNEQFF.

This chain links TRBV9 with TRBJ2-7; TRBD2 matches at 11 bases. Germline V CDR1 and CDR2: SGDLS, YYNGEE. The CDR3 spans 15 residues. Germline trimming cut 0 bases from V and 1 base from J; bases unmatched to any gene: 0. CDR3 sequence reads: CASSVGLAGSYEQYF. CDR3 DNA: TGTGCCAGCAGCGTAGGACTAGCGGGGTCCTACGAGCAGTACTTC.

The rearrangement links TRBV5-4 to TRBJ2-6; D ambiguous. Trimming removed 0 bases at V and 0 bases at J, with 10 bases between. CDR1 and CDR2 (germline): SGHNT, YYREEE (reference sequence). The CDR3 spans 17 residues. CDR3: CASSLGQTFSGANVLTF. The DNA for the CDR3 is TGTGCCAGCAGCTTGGGCCAGACATTCTCTGGGGCCAACGTCCTGACTTTC.

V gene TRBV7-2 combines with J gene TRBJ1-1, with D possibly being TRBD1 (5 bases). Germline V lookup: CDR1 SGHTA, CDR2 FQGNSA. V gave up 0 bases and J gave up 2 bases, with 16 bases separating them. The CDR3 totals 17 residues. CDR3 nucleotides: TGTGCCAGCAGCTTAGCCGGGACCCGGGGGAGAAACACTGAAGCTTTCTTT. This encodes CASSLAGTRGRNTEAFF.

This clone came up a few times. V gene TRBV4-1 combines with J gene TRBJ1-4, with TRBD1 matching 8 bases. The germline V gene encodes CDR1 MGHRA and CDR2 YSYEKL. V shed 4 bases, J shed 0 bases, and the junction held 4 bases outside the gene matches. The CDR3 contains 16 residues. The CDR3 DNA reads as TGCGCCAGCAGCCGAGGACAGGGACCAACTAATGAAAAACTGTTTTTT. It specifies CASSRGQGPTNEKLFF.

The sample holds one count of this clone. The chain couples TRBV6-7 to TRBJ2-4, with a tentative D call TRBD2 (10 bases). Being an ORF, TRBV6-7 has a function that is uncertain. Trimming removed 0 bases from V and 2 bases from J, with 20 bases in between. CDR3 length: 19 residues. CDR3 DNA sequence: TGTGCCAGCAGTTACTCCGGGACAGGGACTAGCGAACCCAAAAACATTCAGTACTTC. Its protein product is CASSYSGTGTSEPKNIQYF.

The chain carries TRBV2 and TRBJ2-7; possibly TRBD2 for D (5 bases). The germline V gene has CDR1 SNHLY and CDR2 FYNNEI. CDR3 length: 13 residues. V lost 8 bases and J 0 bases, leaving 11 bases between the germline ends. CDR3 sequence reads: CASSQRSSYEQYF. The CDR3 nucleotides read TGTGCCAGCTCCCAGCGGAGCTCCTACGAGCAGTACTTC.

This chain uses TRBV5-1 with TRBJ1-1; 9 nucleotides align to TRBD1. CDR1 is SGHRS, CDR2 YFSETQ, per germline. The CDR3 runs to 14 residues. The J segment lost 4 bases and the V segment lost 4 bases, leaving 5 bases of the junction unmatched. CDR3 coding DNA: TGCGCCAGCAGCACCGACAGGGGGACCACTGAAGCTTTCTTT. Its translation: CASSTDRGTTEAFF. Using reference TRBV5-1 and TRBJ1-1 for the parts outside the CDR3, the full variable domain is KAGVTQTPRYLIKTRGQQVTLSCSPISGHRSVSWYQQTPGQGLQFLFEYFSETQRNKGNFPGRFSGRQFSNSRSEMNVSTLELGDSALYLCASSTDRGTTEAFFGQGTRLTVV.

The rearrangement links TRBV7-2 to TRBJ2-1, with 7 nucleotides matching TRBD2. The germline CDR1 and CDR2 sequences are SGHTA and FQGNSA. The CDR3 runs 15 residues. Unmatched junction bases numbered 6, after V lost 0 bases and J lost 7 bases. In nucleotides, the CDR3 is TGTGCCAGCAGCTTAGCATTGCGGGAGTATAATGAGCAGTTCTTC. Residues: CASSLALREYNEQFF.